The TCR beta chain described here comes from a study of blood T cell repertoires in COVID-19. Repertoires were generated with immunoSEQ multiplex PCR, while TCRdb's copy carries only in-frame clones and drops some. The sample holds about 74,000 clones, more than 90% seen once. The CDR3 consists of 14 residues. CDR1 and CDR2 (germline): SGHRS, YFSETQ. Losses at the gene ends were 4 bases for V and 14 bases for J; bases not matched to a gene: 12. The clonotype originates from a human donor in a cohort sampled during active COVID-19. Sequences were obtained from peripheral blood. This chain uses TRBV5-1 with TRBJ1-6, with TRBD1 identical over 7 bases. CDR3 sequence reads: CASSLSTGNRALHF. In DNA form, the CDR3 reads TGCGCCAGCAGCCTGTCGACAGGGAATAGAGCCCTCCACTTT.